Each of the 25 T cell receptor beta chains below was sequenced from the same sample in a study of synovial regulatory T cells in juvenile arthritis. Profiled with immunoSEQ multiplex PCR; TCRdb holds only in-frame clones, not every one. The data include 9,000 to 10,000 clones; the top ten clones carry more than 0.95%. The sample comprised Treg cells from blood. The subset is: remaining (HLA-DR-negative) circulating blood Treg cells. The source of these receptors is a donor younger than 30 with juvenile idiopathic arthritis.

The J gene is TRBJ1-4, the V gene TRBV7-9. The CDR3 has 16 residues. A DNA sequence was not provided. The germline CDR1 and CDR2 sequences are SEHNR and FQNEAQ (reference sequence). CDR3 in amino acids: CASSRDGRERYEKLFF.

The CDR3 loop reads CASSLSGGKQFF. The V call is TRBV28, the J call TRBJ2-1; the TCRdb D gene call, TRBD2, has no DNA to confirm it. Germline values: CDR1 MDHEN, CDR2 SYDVKM. CDR3 length equals 12 residues. Nucleotide data are not available. The whole variable domain, filled in from reference TRBV28 and TRBJ2-1, reads DVKVTQSSRYLVKRTGEKVFLECVQDMDHENMFWYRQDPGLGLRLIYFSYDVKMKEKGDIPEGYSVSREKKERFSLILESASTNQTSMYLCASSLSGGKQFFGPGTRLTVL.

This CDR3 is CASRPLAGSRSTGELFF. V and J are TRBV19 and TRBJ2-2; TCRdb lists TRBD2, though no DNA is available to test this call. Germline loops: CDR1 LNHDA, CDR2 SQIVND (reference sequence). The CDR3 covers 17 residues. No DNA is recorded.

V is TRBV4-2 and J is TRBJ1-2. This CDR3 comprises 16 residues. DNA for this receptor is not on file. CDR1 LGHNA and CDR2 YNFKEQ come from the germline V gene. The CDR3 loop reads CASSPSPGEPNYGYTF.

This clone shows up as medium-sized by frequency. This chain connects TRBV10-3 to TRBJ1-3; the TCRdb call, TRBD1, lacks DNA for checking. Per germline, CDR1 ENHRY and CDR2 SYGVKD. The CDR3 sequence is 12 residues long. Only the protein sequence is given. CDR3 residues: CASSGLGNTIYF.

The chain carries TRBV25-1 and TRBJ2-7. Germline CDR1 MGHDK, CDR2 SYGVNS. The CDR3 is 12 residues long. No DNA sequence was recorded. CDR3 residues: CASSVGPYEQYF.

The CDR3 sequence: CASSLTGDYGYTF. The chain recombines TRBV27 with TRBJ1-2; as DNA is missing, the TRBD1 call by TCRdb cannot be tested. This CDR3 region has 13 residues. No DNA is listed. Germline assignment: CDR1 MNHEY and CDR2 SMNVEV (reference sequence).

The chain uses TRBV18 and TRBJ2-3; TCRdb reports TRBD2, a call that lacks DNA to check it against. The CDR3 runs 16 residues. No DNA is given. From germline, CDR1 is KGHSH and CDR2 LQKENI. The CDR3 protein is CASSPTAGSSTDTQYF.

V and J are TRBV7-8 and TRBJ2-3; TCRdb selects TRBD1, and the lack of DNA leaves this call unchecked. Germline V lookup: CDR1 SGHVS, CDR2 FQNEAQ. The CDR3 covers 15 residues. A DNA sequence was not provided. This chain's CDR3 is CASSFQRQDTDTQYF.

This chain links TRBV27 with TRBJ2-7; TCRdb's D gene call, TRBD2, goes unchecked for lack of DNA. CDR3 size: 14 residues. The DNA is unrecorded. The germline CDR1 and CDR2 sequences are MNHEY and SMNVEV (reference sequence). CDR3 in amino acids: CASSLNFLSYEQYF.

This chain joins TRBV5-4 and TRBJ2-1; TCRdb's D call, TRBD2, is unchecked because there is no DNA. The CDR3 consists of 17 residues. DNA for this receptor is not on file. The germline V gene has CDR1 SGHNT and CDR2 YYREEE (reference sequence). The CDR3 sequence: CASSSSRLAGPLNEQFF.

The chain combines TRBV21-1 with TRBJ1-3; TCRdb proposes TRBD1, but this gene call is untestable without DNA. TRBV21-1 is annotated as a pseudogene. There are 15 residues in the CDR3. The DNA is unrecorded. CDR3 amino acids: CASSKAKGADNTIYF.

The chain has TRBV4-1 and TRBJ2-7; TCRdb's D gene call, TRBD2, goes unchecked for lack of DNA. This CDR3 has 16 amino acids. Only the protein is on record. Germline assignment: CDR1 MGHRA and CDR2 YSYEKL. The CDR3 protein is CASSQGSGNRQWRQYF.

This chain joins TRBV5-8 and TRBJ2-3; TCRdb designates TRBD1, a call that cannot be tested without DNA. The germline CDR1 and CDR2 sequences are SGHTS and YDEGEE. The CDR3 spans 15 residues. The coding DNA is unavailable. The CDR3 here is CASSLAGASTDTQYF.

The chain employs TRBV11-3 and TRBJ1-1. The CDR3 consists of 13 residues. Only the protein is available. CDR1 is SGHNT, CDR2 YENEEA, per germline. CDR3 in amino acids: CASSLEERTEAFF.

The gene calls are TRBV7-9 and TRBJ2-2; with no DNA, the TCRdb D assignment of TRBD1 cannot be verified. Germline CDR1 and CDR2: SEHNR and FQNEAQ (reference sequence). The CDR3 contains 17 residues. The nucleotide record is missing. Here the CDR3 reads CASSVWMGQGASGELFF.

The chain combines TRBV4-1 with TRBJ2-3. The germline gives CDR1 MGHRA, CDR2 YSYEKL. The length of the CDR3 is 15 residues. DNA is not on record. The CDR3 sequence is CASSSRGASTDTQYF.

CDR3 loop: CSVRGGSYEQYF. This chain connects TRBV29-1 to TRBJ2-7; TCRdb names TRBD2, which stays unverified in the absence of DNA. Germline V gene sequence: CDR1 SQVTM, CDR2 ANQGSEA. The CDR3 covers 12 residues. DNA is not recorded here.

The V and J genes are TRBV5-1 and TRBJ2-1; TCRdb names TRBD2, which stays unverified in the absence of DNA. The CDR3 consists of 12 residues. No DNA was logged. The germline gives CDR1 SGHRS, CDR2 YFSETQ. CDR3 residues: CAIPYDYNEQFF.

The chain recombines TRBV11-3 with TRBJ2-1; without DNA, the TCRdb call of TRBD2 cannot be checked. This CDR3 is 14 amino acids long. No nucleotide data were recorded. Germline CDR1 SGHNT, CDR2 YENEEA. The CDR3: CASSLVATANEQFF.

V usage is TRBV2 and J usage is TRBJ2-7; checking the TCRdb D call of TRBD2 is not possible without DNA. There are 12 residues in the CDR3. The coding DNA is unavailable. The germline V gene encodes CDR1 SNHLY and CDR2 FYNNEI. The chain's CDR3 is CASTEPGVEQYF.

This chain joins TRBV7-9 and TRBJ2-2; TCRdb picks TRBD1, but there is no DNA to check that call. The CDR3 is 17 residues long. There is no recorded DNA. Germline CDR1 reads SEHNR; CDR2 reads FQNEAQ (reference sequence). CDR3 region: CASSLRVGHLNTGELFF.

This rearrangement joins TRBV4-2 to TRBJ2-5. The length of the CDR3 is 16 residues. No DNA sequence was recorded. Germline lookup yields CDR1 LGHNA and CDR2 YNFKEQ. The CDR3: CASSQVRGKGGETQYF.

This chain links TRBV10-3 with TRBJ2-1; TCRdb lists TRBD2, though no DNA is available to test this call. CDR3 size: 13 residues. No DNA accompanies this entry. Germline loops: CDR1 ENHRY, CDR2 SYGVKD. The CDR3 loop reads CAISESSGTSRFF.

This chain links TRBV6-1 with TRBJ1-2. The germline gives CDR1 MNHNS, CDR2 SASEGT. The CDR3 contains 14 residues. DNA is not recorded here. The CDR3 sequence is CASSEARANYGYTF.